This T cell receptor beta chain is drawn from a study of T cell responses to AZD1222 COVID-19 vaccine. This clone was seen only once. Its antigen is unidentified. Study observations and caveats: Of the AZD1222 recipients, only five or six were seropositive at baseline. All repertoire sampling was performed exclusively after the peak T cell response. In a largely white British group with more females than males, clonal diversity was possibly underestimated.

The repertoire was sequenced with immunoSEQ multiplex PCR; TCRdb's copy has only in-frame clones and lacks some. The sample gives about 180,000 clones, roughly 91% of which show up once; more than 0.85% is in the top ten. Germline V CDR1 and CDR2: SEHNR, FQNEAQ (reference sequence). This CDR3 is 15 amino acids long. V gave up 3 bases and J gave up 5 bases, with 16 bases separating them. This receptor was obtained from an adult who received the MenACWY meningococcal vaccine as a control. Sample: peripheral blood, taken 28 days after the second dose of the MenACWY control vaccine. The V call is TRBV7-9, the J call TRBJ1-1; D is undetermined. The CDR3 nucleotides are TGTGCCAGCAGCTTTGGTGAGCGGGCTGGGACTGAAGCTTTCTTT. Its translation: CASSFGERAGTEAFF.